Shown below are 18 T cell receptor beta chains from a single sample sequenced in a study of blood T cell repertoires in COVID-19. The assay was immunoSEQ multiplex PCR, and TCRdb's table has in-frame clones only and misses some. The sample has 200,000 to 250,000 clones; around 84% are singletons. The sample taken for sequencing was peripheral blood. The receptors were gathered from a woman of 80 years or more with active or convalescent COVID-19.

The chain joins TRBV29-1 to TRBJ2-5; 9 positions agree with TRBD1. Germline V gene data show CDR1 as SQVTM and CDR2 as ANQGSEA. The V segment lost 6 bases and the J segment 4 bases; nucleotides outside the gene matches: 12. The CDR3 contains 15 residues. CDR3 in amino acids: CSVETGTGLRETQYF. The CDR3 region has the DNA TGCAGCGTGGAAACCGGGACAGGGTTGAGAGAGACCCAGTACTTC.

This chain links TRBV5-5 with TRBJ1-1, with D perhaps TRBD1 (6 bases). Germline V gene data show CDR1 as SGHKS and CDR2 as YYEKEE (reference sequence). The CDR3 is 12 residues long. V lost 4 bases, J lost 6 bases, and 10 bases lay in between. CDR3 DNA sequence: TGTGCCAGCAGCAACAGGGTTGCTGAAGCTTTCTTT. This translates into CASSNRVAEAFF.

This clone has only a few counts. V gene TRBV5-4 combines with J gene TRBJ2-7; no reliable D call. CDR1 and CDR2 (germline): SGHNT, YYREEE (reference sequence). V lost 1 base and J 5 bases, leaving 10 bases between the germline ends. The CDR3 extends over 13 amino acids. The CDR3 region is CASSLWQHDEQYF. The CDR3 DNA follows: TGTGCCAGCAGCTTGTGGCAACACGACGAGCAGTACTTC. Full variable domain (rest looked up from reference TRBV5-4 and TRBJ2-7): ETGVTQSPTHLIKTRGQQVTLRCSSQSGHNTVSWYQQALGQGPQFIFQYYREEENGRGNFPPRFSGLQFPNYSSELNVNALELDDSALYLCASSLWQHDEQYFGPGTRLTVT.

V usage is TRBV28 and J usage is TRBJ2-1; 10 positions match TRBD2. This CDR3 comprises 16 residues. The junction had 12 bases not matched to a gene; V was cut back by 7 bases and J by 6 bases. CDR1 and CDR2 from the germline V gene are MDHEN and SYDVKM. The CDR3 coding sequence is TGTGCCAGCACCCAACAAGCGGGAGGGCCTTTCAATGAGCAGTTCTTC. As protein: CASTQQAGGPFNEQFF.

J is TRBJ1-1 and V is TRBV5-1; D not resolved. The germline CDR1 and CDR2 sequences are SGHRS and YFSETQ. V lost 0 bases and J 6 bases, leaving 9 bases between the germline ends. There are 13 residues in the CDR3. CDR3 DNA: TGCGCCAGCAGCTTGGCGGGGAGTGCTGAAGCTTTCTTT. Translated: CASSLAGSAEAFF.

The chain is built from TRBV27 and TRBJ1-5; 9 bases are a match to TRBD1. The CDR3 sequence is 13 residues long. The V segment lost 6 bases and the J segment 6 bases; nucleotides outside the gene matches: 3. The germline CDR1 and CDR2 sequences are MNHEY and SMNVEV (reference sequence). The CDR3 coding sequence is TGTGCCAGCAGCAGGGACAGGGCTCAGCCCCAGCATTTT. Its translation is CASSRDRAQPQHF.

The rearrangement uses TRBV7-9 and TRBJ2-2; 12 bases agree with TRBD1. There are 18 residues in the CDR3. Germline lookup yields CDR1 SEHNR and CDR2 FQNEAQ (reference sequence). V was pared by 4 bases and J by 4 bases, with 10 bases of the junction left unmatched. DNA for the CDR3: TGTGCCAGCAGCTCCCCGGGGGACAGGGGGCGTAGCACCGGGGAGCTGTTTTTT. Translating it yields CASSSPGDRGRSTGELFF.

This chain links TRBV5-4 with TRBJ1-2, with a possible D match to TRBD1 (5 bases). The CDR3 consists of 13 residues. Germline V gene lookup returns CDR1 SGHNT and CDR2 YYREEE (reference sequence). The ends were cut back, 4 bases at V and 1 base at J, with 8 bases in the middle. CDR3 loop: CASSQDSNYGYTF. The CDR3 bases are TGTGCCAGCAGCCAAGACAGTAACTATGGCTACACCTTC. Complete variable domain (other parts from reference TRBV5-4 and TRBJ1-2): ETGVTQSPTHLIKTRGQQVTLRCSSQSGHNTVSWYQQALGQGPQFIFQYYREEENGRGNFPPRFSGLQFPNYSSELNVNALELDDSALYLCASSQDSNYGYTFGSGTRLTVV.

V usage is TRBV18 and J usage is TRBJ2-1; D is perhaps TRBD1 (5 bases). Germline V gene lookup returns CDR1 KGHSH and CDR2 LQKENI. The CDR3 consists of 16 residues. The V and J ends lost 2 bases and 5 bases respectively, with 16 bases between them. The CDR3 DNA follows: TGTGCCAGCTCACCAGGCCTGGCAACAGGCGACAATGAGCAGTTCTTC. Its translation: CASSPGLATGDNEQFF.

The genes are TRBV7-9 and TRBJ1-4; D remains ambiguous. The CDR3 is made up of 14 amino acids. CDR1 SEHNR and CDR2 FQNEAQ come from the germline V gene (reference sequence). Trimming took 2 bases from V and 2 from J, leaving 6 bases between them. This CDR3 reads CASSLWQTNEKLFF. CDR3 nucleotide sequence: TGTGCCAGCAGCTTATGGCAGACTAATGAAAAACTGTTTTTT. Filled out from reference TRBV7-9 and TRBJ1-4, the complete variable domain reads DTGVSQNPRHKITKRGQNVTFRCDPISEHNRLYWYRQTLGQGPEFLTYFQNEAQLEKSRLLSDRFSAERPKGSFSTLEIQRTEQGDSAMYLCASSLWQTNEKLFFGSGTQLSVL.

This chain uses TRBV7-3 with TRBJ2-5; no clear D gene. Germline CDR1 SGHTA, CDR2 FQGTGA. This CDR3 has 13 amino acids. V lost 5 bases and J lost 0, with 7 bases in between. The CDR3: CASSPYHQETQYF. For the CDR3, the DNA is TGTGCCAGCAGCCCCTATCACCAAGAGACCCAGTACTTC.

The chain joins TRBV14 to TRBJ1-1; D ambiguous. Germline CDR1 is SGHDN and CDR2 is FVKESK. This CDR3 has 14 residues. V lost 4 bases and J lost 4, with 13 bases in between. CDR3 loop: CASSPLLVATEAFF. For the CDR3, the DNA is TGTGCCAGCAGCCCGCTATTGGTAGCCACTGAAGCTTTCTTT. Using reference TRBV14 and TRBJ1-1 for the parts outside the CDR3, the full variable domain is EAGVTQFPSHSVIEKGQTVTLRCDPISGHDNLYWYRRVMGKEIKFLLHFVKESKQDESGMPNNRFLAERTGGTYSTLKVQPAELEDSGVYFCASSPLLVATEAFFGQGTRLTVV.

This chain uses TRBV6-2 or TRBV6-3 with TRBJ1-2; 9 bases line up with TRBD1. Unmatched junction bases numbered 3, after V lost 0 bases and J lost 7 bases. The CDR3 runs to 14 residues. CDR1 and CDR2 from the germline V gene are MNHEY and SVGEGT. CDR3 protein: CASSYSTGGGGYTF. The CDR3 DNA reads TGTGCCAGCAGTTACTCAACAGGGGGCGGTGGCTACACCTTC.

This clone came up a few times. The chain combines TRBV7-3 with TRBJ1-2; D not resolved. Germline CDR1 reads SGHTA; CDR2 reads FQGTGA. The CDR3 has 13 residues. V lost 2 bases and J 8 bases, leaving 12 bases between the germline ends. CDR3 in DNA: TGTGCCAGCAGCTTAGGGAGAGACATGGGCTACACCTTC. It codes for CASSLGRDMGYTF.

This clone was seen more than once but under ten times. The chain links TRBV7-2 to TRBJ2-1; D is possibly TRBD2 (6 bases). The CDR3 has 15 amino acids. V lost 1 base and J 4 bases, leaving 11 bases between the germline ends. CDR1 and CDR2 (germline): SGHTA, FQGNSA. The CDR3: CASSLDWGDYNEQFF. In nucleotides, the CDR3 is TGTGCCAGCAGCTTAGATTGGGGGGATTACAATGAGCAGTTCTTC.

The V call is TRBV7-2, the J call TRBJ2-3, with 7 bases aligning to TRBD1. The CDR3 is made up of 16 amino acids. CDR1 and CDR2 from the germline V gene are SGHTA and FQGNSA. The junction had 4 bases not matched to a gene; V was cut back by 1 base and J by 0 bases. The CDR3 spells CASSLGAGGSTDTQYF. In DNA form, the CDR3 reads TGTGCCAGCAGCTTAGGGGCAGGGGGTAGCACAGATACGCAGTATTTT.

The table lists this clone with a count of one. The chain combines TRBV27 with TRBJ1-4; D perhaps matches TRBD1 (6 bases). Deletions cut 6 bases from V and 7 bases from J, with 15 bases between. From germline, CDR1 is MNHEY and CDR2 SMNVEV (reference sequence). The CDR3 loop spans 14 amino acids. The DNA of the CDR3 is TGTGCCAGCAGCCCGATTCAAGGGGGTGAAAAACTGTTTTTT. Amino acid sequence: CASSPIQGGEKLFF.

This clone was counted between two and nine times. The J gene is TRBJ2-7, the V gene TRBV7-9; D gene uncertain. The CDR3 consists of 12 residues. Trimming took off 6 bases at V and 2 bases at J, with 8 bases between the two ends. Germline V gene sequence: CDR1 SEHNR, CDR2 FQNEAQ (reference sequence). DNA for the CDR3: TGTGCCAGCAGTCGTAGAGCCTACGAGCAGTACTTC. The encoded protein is CASSRRAYEQYF.